This TCR beta chain was captured by sequencing in a study of cytomegalovirus exposure and HLA in healthy donors. Across the whole study: Counted in an early data release were approximately 85 million unique TCRs from HLA-typed donors. Points from the study as a whole: In an earlier analysis, productive rearrangement rates for most beta V segments clustered near 87% or 30%.

A word on this clone: Its antigen is not known.

Per germline, CDR1 MRHNA and CDR2 SNTAGT. V lost 3 bases, J lost 5 bases, and 13 bases lay in between. This CDR3 is 14 amino acids long. The PCR ran on 60 Vbeta and 13 Jbeta primers. Clones were sequenced by immunoSEQ multiplex PCR, and TCRdb holds only the in-frame ones, with some missing. In total, the table holds 60,000 to 65,000 clones. The material sequenced was PBMCs. The chain joins TRBV6-4 to TRBJ1-1, with a weak D call TRBD1 (6 bases). The receptor was isolated from a young man in good health and CMV-seropositive. CDR3 residues: CASSEQGHGTEAFF. Here the CDR3 DNA reads TGTGCCAGCAGTGAACAGGGTCATGGGACTGAAGCTTTCTTT.